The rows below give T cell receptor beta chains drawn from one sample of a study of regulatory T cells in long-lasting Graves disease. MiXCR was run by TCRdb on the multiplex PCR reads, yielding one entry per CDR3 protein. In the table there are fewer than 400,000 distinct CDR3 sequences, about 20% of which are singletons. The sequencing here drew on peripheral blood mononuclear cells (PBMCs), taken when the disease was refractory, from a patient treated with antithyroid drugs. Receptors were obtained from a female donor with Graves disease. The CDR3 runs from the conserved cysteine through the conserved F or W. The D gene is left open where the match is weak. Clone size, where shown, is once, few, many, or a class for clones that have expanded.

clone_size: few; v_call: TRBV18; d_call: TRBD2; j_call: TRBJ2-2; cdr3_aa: CASSPARLAKNTGELFF; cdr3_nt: TGTGCCAGCTCACCCGCTCGACTAGCGAAAAACACCGGGGAGCTGTTTTTT
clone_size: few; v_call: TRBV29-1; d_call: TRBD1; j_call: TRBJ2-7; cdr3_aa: CSVWGAGGSPDEQYF; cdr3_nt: TGCAGCGTCTGGGGGGCAGGGGGCTCACCGGACGAGCAGTACTTC
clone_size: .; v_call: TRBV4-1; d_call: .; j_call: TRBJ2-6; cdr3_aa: CASSQERFGANVLTF; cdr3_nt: TGCGCCAGCAGCCAAGAAAGGTTTGGGGCCAACGTCCTGACTTTC
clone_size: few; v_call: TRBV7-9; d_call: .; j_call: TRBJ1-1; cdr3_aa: CASSLLGLAAEAFF; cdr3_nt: TGTGCCAGCAGCTTATTAGGGTTGGCCGCTGAAGCTTTCTTT
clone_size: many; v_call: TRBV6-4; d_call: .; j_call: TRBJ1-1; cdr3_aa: CASRADGATEAFF; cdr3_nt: TGTGCCAGCAGGGCCGACGGCGCCACTGAAGCTTTCTTT
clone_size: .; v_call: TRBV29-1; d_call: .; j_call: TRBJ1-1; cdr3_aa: CSVIQGRTEAFF; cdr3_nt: TGCAGCGTTATACAGGGTCGGACTGAAGCTTTCTTT
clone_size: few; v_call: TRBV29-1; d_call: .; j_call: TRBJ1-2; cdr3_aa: CSVEAGLIYTF; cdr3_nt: TGCAGCGTTGAGGCAGGTTTAATATACACCTTC
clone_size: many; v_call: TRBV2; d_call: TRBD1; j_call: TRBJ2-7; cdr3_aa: CAGVGQGVYEQYF; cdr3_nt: TGTGCCGGCGTGGGACAGGGAGTTTACGAGCAGTACTTC
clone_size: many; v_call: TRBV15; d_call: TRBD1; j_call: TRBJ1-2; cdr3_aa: CATSREYGTGEDTF; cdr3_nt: TGTGCCACCAGCAGAGAATACGGGACAGGGGAAGACACCTTC
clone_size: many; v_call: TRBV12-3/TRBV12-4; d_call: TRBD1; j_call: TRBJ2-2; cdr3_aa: CASSQQGANTGELFF; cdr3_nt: TGTGCCAGCAGTCAACAGGGGGCGAACACCGGGGAGCTGTTTTTT
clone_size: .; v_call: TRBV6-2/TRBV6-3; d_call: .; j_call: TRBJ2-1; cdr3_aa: CAIRKATLSYNEQFF; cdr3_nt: TGTGCCATCCGTAAGGCAACTCTCTCCTACAATGAGCAGTTCTTC
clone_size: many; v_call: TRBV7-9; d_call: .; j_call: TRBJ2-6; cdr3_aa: CASSTNRVTGANVLTF; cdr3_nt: TGTGCCAGCAGCACAAACAGGGTAACAGGGGCCAACGTCCTGACTTTC
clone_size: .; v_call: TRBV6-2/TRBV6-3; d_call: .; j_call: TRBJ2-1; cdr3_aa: CVSNLRSSYNEQFF; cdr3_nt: TGTGTCAGCAACCTCCGGAGCTCCTACAATGAGCAGTTCTTC
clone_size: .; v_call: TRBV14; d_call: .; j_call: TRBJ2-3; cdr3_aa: CASSQAFTDTQCF; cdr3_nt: TGTGCCAGCAGCCAAGCCTTCACAGATACGCAGTGTTTT
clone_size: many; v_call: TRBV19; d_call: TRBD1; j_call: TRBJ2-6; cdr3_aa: CASDRGGGANVLTF; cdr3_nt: TGTGCCAGTGACAGGGGAGGTGGGGCCAACGTCCTGACTTTC
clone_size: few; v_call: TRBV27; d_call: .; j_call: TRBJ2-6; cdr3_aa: CASSLLGPGANVLTF; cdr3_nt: TGTGCCAGCAGTTTACTAGGACCTGGGGCCAACGTCCTGACTTTC
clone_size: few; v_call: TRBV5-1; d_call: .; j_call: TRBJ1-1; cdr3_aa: CASGRRGESEAFF; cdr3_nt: TGCGCCAGCGGCCGGCGAGGGGAGTCTGAAGCTTTCTTT
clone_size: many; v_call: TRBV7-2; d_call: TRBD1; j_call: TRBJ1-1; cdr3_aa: CASSLRTGGNTEAFF; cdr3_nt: TGTGCCAGCAGCTTAAGAACAGGGGGGAACACTGAAGCTTTCTTT
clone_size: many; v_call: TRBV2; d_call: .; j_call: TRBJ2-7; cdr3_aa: CASKQGNYEQYF; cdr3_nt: TGTGCCAGCAAGCAAGGGAACTACGAGCAGTACTTC
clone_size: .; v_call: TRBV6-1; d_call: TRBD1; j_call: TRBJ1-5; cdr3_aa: CASSPRQGSGYSNQPQHF; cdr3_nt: TGTGCCAGCAGTCCGAGACAGGGATCTGGTTATAGCAATCAGCCCCAGCATTTT
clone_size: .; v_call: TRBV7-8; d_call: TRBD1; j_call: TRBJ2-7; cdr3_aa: CASTNFGARGFSYEQYF; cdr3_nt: TGTGCCAGCACCAATTTTGGGGCCAGGGGGTTTTCCTACGAGCAGTACTTC
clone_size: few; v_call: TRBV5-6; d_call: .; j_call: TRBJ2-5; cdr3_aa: CASSYNGRRASETQYF; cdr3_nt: TGTGCCAGCAGCTATAATGGACGGAGGGCCTCAGAGACCCAGTACTTC
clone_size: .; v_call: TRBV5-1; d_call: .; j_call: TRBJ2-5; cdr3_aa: CASSLVGQKIAPNGEWETQYF; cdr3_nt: TGCGCCAGCAGCTTGGTAGGACAGAAGATAGCGCCTAATGGGGAATGGGAGACCCAGTACTTC
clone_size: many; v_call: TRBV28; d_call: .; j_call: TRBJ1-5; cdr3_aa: CASSLVGSNQPQHF; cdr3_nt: TGTGCCAGCAGCCTAGTAGGAAGCAATCAGCCCCAGCATTTT
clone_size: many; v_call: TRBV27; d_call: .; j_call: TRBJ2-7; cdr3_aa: CASSDRPIGPYEQYF; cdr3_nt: TGTGCCAGCAGCGACCGACCCATTGGGCCCTACGAGCAGTACTTC
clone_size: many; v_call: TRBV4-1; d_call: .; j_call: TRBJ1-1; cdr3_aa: CASRAGGATEAFF; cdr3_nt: TGCGCCAGCAGGGCCGGGGGCGCCACTGAAGCTTTCTTT
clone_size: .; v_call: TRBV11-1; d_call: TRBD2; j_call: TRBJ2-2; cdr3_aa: CASGVTGTTSTGELFF; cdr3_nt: TGTGCCAGCGGAGTGACCGGGACTACAAGCACCGGGGAGCTGTTTTTT
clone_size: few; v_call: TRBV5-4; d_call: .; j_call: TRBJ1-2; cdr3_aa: CASSLRGFAGYTF; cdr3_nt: TGTGCCAGCAGCCTCAGGGGTTTCGCGGGCTACACCTTC
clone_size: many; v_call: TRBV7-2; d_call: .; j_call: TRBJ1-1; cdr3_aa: CASSEPTGLNTEAFF; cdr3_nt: TGTGCCAGCAGCGAACCTACAGGGCTGAACACTGAAGCTTTCTTT
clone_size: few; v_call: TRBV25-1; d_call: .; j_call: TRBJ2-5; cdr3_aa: CASSESADWYQETQYF; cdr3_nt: TGTGCCAGCAGTGAATCTGCGGATTGGTACCAAGAGACCCAGTACTTC
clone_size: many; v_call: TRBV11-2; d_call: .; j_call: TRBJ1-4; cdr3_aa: CASSLSAREKLFF; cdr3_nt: TGTGCCAGCAGCCTCAGCGCAAGGGAAAAACTGTTTTTT
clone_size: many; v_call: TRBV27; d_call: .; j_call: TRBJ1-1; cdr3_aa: CGNSTEAFF; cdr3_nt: TGTGGGAATAGCACTGAAGCTTTCTTT
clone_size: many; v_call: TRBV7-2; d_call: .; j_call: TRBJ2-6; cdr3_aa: CASSLDRGAGANVLTF; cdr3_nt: TGTGCCAGCAGCTTAGATCGCGGTGCCGGGGCCAACGTCCTGACTTTC
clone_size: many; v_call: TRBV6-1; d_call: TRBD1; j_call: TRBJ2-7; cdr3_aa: CARQSGKDRNITPCGSF; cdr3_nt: TGTGCCAGGCAATCAGGGAAGGACAGGAACATTACCCCCTGTGGATCCTTC
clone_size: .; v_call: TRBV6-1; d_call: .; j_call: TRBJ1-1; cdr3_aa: CASSRVLSTEAFF; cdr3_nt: TGTGCCAGCAGCCGTGTTCTGTCTACTGAAGCTTTCTTT
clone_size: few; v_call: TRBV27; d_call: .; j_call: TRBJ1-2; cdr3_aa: CASSFGPSYGYTF; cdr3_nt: TGTGCCAGCAGTTTCGGGCCGTCCTATGGCTACACCTTC
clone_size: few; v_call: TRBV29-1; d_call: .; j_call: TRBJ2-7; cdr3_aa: CSATVAYEQYF; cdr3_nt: TGCAGCGCGACAGTTGCCTACGAGCAGTACTTC
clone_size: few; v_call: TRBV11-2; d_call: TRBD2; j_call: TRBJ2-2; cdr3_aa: CATRLAGGGHTGELFF; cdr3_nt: TGTGCCACGAGACTAGCGGGAGGGGGTCACACCGGGGAGCTGTTTTTT
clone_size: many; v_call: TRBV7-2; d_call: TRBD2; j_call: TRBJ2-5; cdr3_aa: CASSLRLAGVAETQYF; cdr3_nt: TGTGCCAGCAGCCTTCGACTAGCGGGAGTTGCAGAGACCCAGTACTTC
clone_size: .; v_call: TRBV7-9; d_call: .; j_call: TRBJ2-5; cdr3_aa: CASSSGILSQYF; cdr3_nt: TGTGCCAGCAGCTCCGGGATTTTGTCCCAGTACTTC
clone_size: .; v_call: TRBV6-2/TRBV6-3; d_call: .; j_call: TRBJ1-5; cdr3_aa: CASREPYSNQPQHF; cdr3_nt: TGTGCCAGCAGAGAGCCTTATAGCAATCAGCCCCAGCATTTT
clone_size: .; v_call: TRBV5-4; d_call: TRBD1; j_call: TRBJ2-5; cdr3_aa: CASSKTGGMETQYF; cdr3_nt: TGTGCCAGCAGCAAGACAGGGGGGATGGAGACCCAGTACTTC
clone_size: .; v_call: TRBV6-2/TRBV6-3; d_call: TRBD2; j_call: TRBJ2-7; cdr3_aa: CASSSYSGSEQYF; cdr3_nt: TGTGCCAGCAGTTCCTATAGCGGGAGCGAGCAGTACTTC
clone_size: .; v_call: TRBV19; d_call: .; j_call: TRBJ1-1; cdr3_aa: CASNDRPNAEAFF; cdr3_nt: TGTGCCAGTAACGACAGGCCCAACGCTGAAGCTTTCTTT
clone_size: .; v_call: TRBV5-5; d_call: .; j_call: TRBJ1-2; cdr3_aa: CASSSRAGTGYGYTF; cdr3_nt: TGTGCCAGCAGCTCGAGGGCCGGGACCGGGTATGGCTACACCTTC
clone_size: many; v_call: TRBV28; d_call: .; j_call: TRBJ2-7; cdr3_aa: CASDTLGGYEQYF; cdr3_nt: TGTGCCAGCGACACCCTGGGCGGATACGAGCAGTACTTC